The 2 T cell receptor beta chains reported below all come from one sample, sequenced in a study of blood T cells in healthy people across ages. Together with a sample-barcoded 5' primer, a J-beta primer mix was included in a second PCR lasting roughly 6 to 12 cycles. Each CDR3 protein gets one entry after TCRdb re-called the 5' RACE reads with MiXCR. The repertoire holds roughly 1,000,000 distinct CDR3 sequences, with approximately 25% as singletons. The data were also submitted as part of a second study, on T cells of mothers and their children.

The sequenced sample was blood. Receptors originate from a girl aged 2 to 9 in good health.

The chain combines TRBV14 with TRBJ2-1; D is unclear. The CDR3 sequence is 12 residues long. V gave up 4 bases and J gave up 7 bases, with 8 bases separating them. Germline-derived CDR1 and CDR2 are SGHDN and FVKESK. Written as DNA, the CDR3 is TGTGCCAGCAGCCGTCTTTGGAATGAGCAGTTCTTC. Its translation is CASSRLWNEQFF.

This clonotype was seen a few times. The rearrangement links TRBV20-1 to TRBJ2-5, with 12 bases identical to TRBD2. CDR1 DFQATT and CDR2 SNEGSKA come from the germline V gene (reference sequence). V lost 5 bases to trimming and J lost 4 bases; unmatched junction nucleotides: 8. The CDR3 is 15 residues long. The chain's CDR3 is CSAGALAGGTETQYF. The CDR3 region has the DNA TGCAGTGCTGGGGCCCTAGCGGGGGGGACAGAGACCCAGTACTTC.